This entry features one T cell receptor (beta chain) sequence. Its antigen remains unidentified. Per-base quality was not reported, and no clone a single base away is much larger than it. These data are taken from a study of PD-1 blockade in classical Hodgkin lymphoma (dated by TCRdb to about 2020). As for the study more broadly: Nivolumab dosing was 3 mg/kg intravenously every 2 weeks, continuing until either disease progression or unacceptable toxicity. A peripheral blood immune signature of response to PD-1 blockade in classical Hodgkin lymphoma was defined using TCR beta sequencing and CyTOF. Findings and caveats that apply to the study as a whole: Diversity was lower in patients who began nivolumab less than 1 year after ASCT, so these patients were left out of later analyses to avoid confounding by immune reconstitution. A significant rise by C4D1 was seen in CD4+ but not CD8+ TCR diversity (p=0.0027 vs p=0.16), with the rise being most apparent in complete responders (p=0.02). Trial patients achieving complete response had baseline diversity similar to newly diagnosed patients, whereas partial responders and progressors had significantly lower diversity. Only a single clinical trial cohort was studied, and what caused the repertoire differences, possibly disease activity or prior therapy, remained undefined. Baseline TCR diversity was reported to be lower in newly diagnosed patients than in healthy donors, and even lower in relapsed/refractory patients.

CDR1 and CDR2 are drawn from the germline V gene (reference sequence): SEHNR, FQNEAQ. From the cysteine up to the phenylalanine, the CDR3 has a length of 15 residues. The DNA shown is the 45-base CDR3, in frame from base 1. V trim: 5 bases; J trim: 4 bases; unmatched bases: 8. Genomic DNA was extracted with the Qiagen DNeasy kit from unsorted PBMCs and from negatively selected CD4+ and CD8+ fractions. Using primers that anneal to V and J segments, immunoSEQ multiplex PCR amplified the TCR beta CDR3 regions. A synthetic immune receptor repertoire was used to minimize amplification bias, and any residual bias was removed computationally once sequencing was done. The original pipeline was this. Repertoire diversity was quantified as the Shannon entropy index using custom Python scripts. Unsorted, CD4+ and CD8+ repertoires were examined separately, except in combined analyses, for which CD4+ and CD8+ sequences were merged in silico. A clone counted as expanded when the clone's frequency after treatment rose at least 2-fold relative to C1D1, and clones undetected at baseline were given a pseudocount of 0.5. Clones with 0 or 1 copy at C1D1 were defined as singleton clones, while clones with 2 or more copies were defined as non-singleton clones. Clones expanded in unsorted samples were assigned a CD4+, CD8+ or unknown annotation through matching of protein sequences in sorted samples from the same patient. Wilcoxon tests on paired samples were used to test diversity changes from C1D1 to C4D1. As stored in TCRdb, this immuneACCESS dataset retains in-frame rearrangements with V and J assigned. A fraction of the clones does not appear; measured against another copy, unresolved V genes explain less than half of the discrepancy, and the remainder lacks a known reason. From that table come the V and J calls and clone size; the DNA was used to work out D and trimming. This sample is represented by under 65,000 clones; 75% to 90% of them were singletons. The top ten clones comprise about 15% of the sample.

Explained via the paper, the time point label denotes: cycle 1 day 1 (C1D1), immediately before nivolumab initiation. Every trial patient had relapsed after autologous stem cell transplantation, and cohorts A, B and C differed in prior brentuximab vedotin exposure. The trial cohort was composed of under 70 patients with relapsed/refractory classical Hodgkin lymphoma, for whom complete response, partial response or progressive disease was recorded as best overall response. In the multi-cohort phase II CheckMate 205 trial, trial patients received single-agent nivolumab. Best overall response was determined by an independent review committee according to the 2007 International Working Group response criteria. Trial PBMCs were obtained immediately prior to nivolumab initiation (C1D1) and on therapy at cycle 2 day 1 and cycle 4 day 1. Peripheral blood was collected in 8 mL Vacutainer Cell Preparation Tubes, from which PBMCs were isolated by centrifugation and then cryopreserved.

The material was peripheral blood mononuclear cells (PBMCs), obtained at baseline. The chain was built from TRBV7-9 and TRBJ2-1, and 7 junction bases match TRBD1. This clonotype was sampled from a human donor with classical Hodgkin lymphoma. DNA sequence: TGTGCCAGCAGCATACCGGGACAGTCTTACAATGAGCAGTTCTTC. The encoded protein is CASSIPGQSYNEQFF.